This TCR beta chain comes out of a study of blood T cell repertoires in COVID-19 (dated by TCRdb to about 2020). For the study in its entirety: Samples covering the acute and convalescent phases of COVID-19 were provided by collaborators in the United States, Italy and Spain. The material from the prospective study consisted of cDNA or gDNA derived from T cells, B-cell-depleted T cells, or PBMCs. The repertoires were released in a freely available public database intended as a resource for research on the immune response to SARS-CoV-2. Where available, HLA class I and class II types were taken from metadata supplied by the sample provider and were not determined by assay-based typing. Sample metadata almost always included a de-identified subject ID, COVID-19 status, age in years and sex. Samples were obtained from the ongoing ImmuneRACE study (first 160 participants) and from some 1,300 subjects provided by 6 global collaborators. Deeply sampled blood TCRbeta repertoires from subjects exposed to, actively infected with, or recovered from COVID-19 were included in the dataset.

Another Seattle source contributed samples from volunteer blood donors who had recovered from COVID-19. Each collaborating institution followed its own protocols to collect whole blood in K2EDTA tubes. Collaborator samples were shipped for TCRbeta analysis as frozen whole blood, isolated PBMCs, or DNA extracted from either sample type. What the study reported, not specific to this receptor: How much clinical and demographic metadata was included differed by source and by participant, and the metadata was provided uncurated.

Compared with germline, V lacks 8 bases and J lacks 0 bases; bases without a gene match: 5. CDR1 is given as SGHVS and CDR2 as FQNEAQ, both from the germline V gene. Its CDR3 holds 14 amino acids, cysteine through phenylalanine. Only the CDR3 DNA is retained, 42 bases long and in frame from the first base. For this clone: What antigen it recognizes has not been identified. The input lacks base qualities; no much larger clone sits a single base away.

TCRbeta CDR3 regions were amplified from genomic DNA by means of the immunoSEQ Assay, a bias-controlled multiplex PCR. The source study handled its data this way. The number of nucleated cells in each sample was estimated from the amplification of reference gene primers within the assay. To quantify the absolute abundance of each unique TCRbeta CDR3 rearrangement, sequence reads were collapsed and filtered. Productive Simpson clonality was computed per sample as the square root of Simpson's diversity index over productive rearrangements. As stored in TCRdb, this immuneACCESS dataset retains in-frame rearrangements with V and J assigned. A fraction of the clones does not appear; measured against another copy, unresolved V genes explain less than half of the discrepancy, and the remainder lacks a known reason. D and trimming were read from the DNA, whereas the V and J calls and clone size are those reported in that table. The sample has 250,000 to 300,000 clones on record, 85% to 90% of them singletons. The ten largest account for more than 0.95% of the sample.

Sequencing was done on a sample of peripheral blood. In this chain, TRBV7-8 is recombined with TRBJ2-3, with TRBD2 matching 7 junction bases. This clonotype originated in a woman between 35 and 50 years old who had recovered from COVID-19. The DNA is as follows: TGTGCCAGCGGCACGGGGGGAAGCACAGATACGCAGTATTTT. It translates as CASGTGGSTDTQYF. Extended through the reference TRBV7-8 and TRBJ2-3 proteins, this CDR3 yields the full variable domain: GAGVSQSPRYKVAKRGQDVALRCDPISGHVSLFWYQQALGQGPEFLTYFQNEAQLDKSGLPSDRFFAERPEGSVSTLKIQRTQQEDSAVYLCASGTGGSTDTQYFGPGTRLTVL.